Presented here are 20 T cell receptor beta chains from one specimen sequenced in a study of Graves' ophthalmopathy and Graves' hyperthyroidism. TCR beta CDR3 amplification used RNA transcripts. The authors performed first-round RT-PCR with HTBI primers and then a second-round multiplex PCR. Using its own MiXCR run on the multiplex PCR reads, TCRdb lists one record per CDR3 protein. Here the sample spans 500,000 to 800,000 distinct CDR3 sequences, about two fifths being singletons. The sequenced material came from peripheral blood. The receptors stem from an adult man with Graves' ophthalmopathy.

The chain recombines TRBV11-2 with TRBJ2-5; no reliable D call. Germline-derived CDR1 and CDR2 are SGHAT and FQNNGV. CDR3 size: 15 residues. Trimming took off 2 bases at V and 7 bases at J, with 17 bases between the two ends. The CDR3 spells CASSLRPELKGTQYF. The CDR3 DNA sequence: TGTGCCAGCAGCTTACGGCCGGAGTTAAAAGGGACCCAGTACTTC.

The V call is TRBV7-9, the J call TRBJ1-5; 7 bases align to TRBD1. After removal of 5 bases from V and 7 bases from J, the junction contained 14 bases not matched to a gene. This CDR3 comprises 16 residues. CDR1 is SEHNR and CDR2 is FQNEAQ in the germline V gene (reference sequence). The CDR3 region is CASSQVGQKVGQPQHF. The CDR3 nucleotides are TGTGCCAGCAGCCAAGTGGGACAGAAGGTAGGCCAGCCCCAGCATTTT.

This clonotype has just one count. The rearrangement links TRBV10-3 to TRBJ1-5; unclear D gene. This CDR3 is 17 amino acids long. Germline loops: CDR1 ENHRY, CDR2 SYGVKD. V was pared by 0 bases and J by 3 bases, with 15 bases between. CDR3 residues: CAISESWTASANQPQHF. Here the CDR3 DNA reads TGTGCCATCAGTGAGTCTTGGACGGCCAGTGCCAATCAGCCCCAGCATTTT.

This clonotype was detected ten times or more. This chain joins TRBV6-6 and TRBJ1-5; TRBD1 agrees at 7 bases. From germline, CDR1 is MNHNY and CDR2 SVGAGI (reference sequence). V lost 4 bases and J lost 8; bases outside the gene matches: 5. The CDR3 is 13 residues long. The CDR3 loop reads CASSSAGGKPQHF. The CDR3 coding sequence is TGTGCCAGCAGTTCGGCAGGGGGTAAGCCCCAGCATTTT.

The sample holds many counts of this clonotype. This chain uses TRBV2 with TRBJ1-3, with 7 bases aligning to TRBD1. Trimming cost V 8 bases and J 0 bases; bases outside gene matches: 10. Per germline, CDR1 SNHLY and CDR2 FYNNEI. The CDR3 is 16 amino acids. The DNA of the CDR3 is TGTGCCAGCTGCTTGACAGGGACCGACTCTGGAAACACCATATATTTT. Amino acid sequence: CASCLTGTDSGNTIYF.

This clonotype was counted only a few times. This chain links TRBV6-5 with TRBJ2-7; the D call may be TRBD1 or TRBD2 (5 bases each). Trimming took off 2 bases at V and 7 bases at J, with 9 bases between the two ends. The CDR3 is 12 residues long. CDR1 and CDR2 (germline): MNHEY, SVGAGI. The CDR3 DNA sequence: TGTGCCAGCAGTTACCGGGGACGGGAGCAGTACTTC. It yields the protein CASSYRGREQYF.

The V gene is TRBV25-1, the J gene TRBJ2-1, with 13 nucleotides matching TRBD2. The assigned J gene may be wrong: the sequence end matches TRBJ2-7 better. Germline CDR1 reads MGHDK; CDR2 reads SYGVNS. The CDR3 runs to 18 residues. CDR3 sequence reads: CASGTSGTESFDSYEQYF. The CDR3 DNA is TGTGCCAGCGGGACTAGCGGGACAGAGTCATTCGACTCCTACGAGCAGTACTTC.

Many counts were recorded for this clonotype. This chain joins TRBV6-6 and TRBJ1-5, with D hard to call. V shed 8 bases and J shed 9 bases, with 8 bases lying between them. This CDR3 contains 10 residues. The germline V gene encodes CDR1 MNHNY and CDR2 SVGAGI (reference sequence). CDR3 nucleotide sequence: TGTGCCAGCGGCCCCCCGCCCCAGCATTTT. Amino acid sequence: CASGPPPQHF.

The V gene is TRBV5-1, the J gene TRBJ1-5; D ambiguous. CDR1 and CDR2 (germline): SGHRS, YFSETQ. This CDR3 spans 14 amino acids. Trimming shortened V by 4 bases and J by 7 bases, and 15 bases separated the two germline ends. The DNA of the CDR3 is TGCGCCAGCAGCGAAGAGGGAGGAGAGCAGCCCCAGCATTTT. Its protein product is CASSEEGGEQPQHF.

The genes are TRBV7-2 and TRBJ1-1; possible D gene TRBD1, 6 bases. The germline V gene has CDR1 SGHTA and CDR2 FQGNSA. The CDR3 covers 15 residues. The ends were cut back, 1 base at V and 3 bases at J, with 12 bases in the middle. CDR3 region: CASSLDRWGHTEAFF. CDR3 DNA: TGTGCCAGCAGCTTAGATCGGTGGGGGCACACTGAAGCTTTCTTT.

This clonotype was observed many times. V and J are TRBV12-3 or TRBV12-4 and TRBJ2-7, with a weak D call TRBD1 (5 bases). Trimming stripped 5 bases from V and 5 bases from J, with 13 bases between. The CDR3 covers 13 residues. CDR3 region: CASSTMQGDEQYF. The CDR3 DNA follows: TGTGCCAGCAGTACTATGCAGGGCGACGAGCAGTACTTC.

This clonotype was seen at least ten times. This chain connects TRBV5-8 to TRBJ1-1, with a possible D match to TRBD1 (6 bases). Trimming removed 5 bases from V and 7 bases from J, with 15 bases in between. CDR3 length: 13 residues. Germline loops: CDR1 SGHTS, CDR2 YDEGEE. This chain's CDR3 is CASRPIGQFEAFF. Written as DNA, the CDR3 is TGTGCCAGCAGACCAATCGGACAGTTTGAAGCTTTCTTT.

This clonotype was counted between two and nine times. The V gene is TRBV7-9, the J gene TRBJ1-2, with D hard to call. Trimming took 4 bases from V and 1 from J, leaving 16 bases between them. The CDR3 is made up of 16 amino acids. Germline loops: CDR1 SEHNR, CDR2 FQNEAQ (reference sequence). CDR3 in DNA: TGTGCCAGCAGCTCAGAAAGACTGATTTTTAACTATGGCTACACCTTC. Translation: CASSSERLIFNYGYTF.

This clonotype was recorded many times. The chain carries TRBV5-1 and TRBJ1-6, with D unresolved. There are 14 residues in the CDR3. V gave up 0 bases and J gave up 11 bases, with 12 bases separating them. Germline CDR1 SGHRS, CDR2 YFSETQ. The CDR3 spells CASSLAGAGTPLHF. As DNA, the CDR3 is TGCGCCAGCAGCTTGGCGGGTGCGGGTACACCCCTCCACTTT.

This rearrangement joins TRBV20-1 to TRBJ1-4, with D tentatively TRBD1 (5 bases). The CDR3 sequence is 14 residues long. The germline gives CDR1 DFQATT, CDR2 SNEGSKA (reference sequence). V lost 1 base, J lost 7 bases, and 13 bases lay in between. This chain's CDR3 is CSARVGAGGEKLFF. The CDR3 nucleotides are TGCAGTGCTAGAGTTGGGGCGGGAGGTGAAAAACTGTTTTTT.

V is TRBV2 and J is TRBJ2-3; D gene ambiguous. The CDR3 spans 13 residues. Trimming stripped 2 bases from V and 4 bases from J, with 7 bases between. Germline V gene lookup returns CDR1 SNHLY and CDR2 FYNNEI. CDR3 in amino acids: CASSEIVADTQYF. DNA for the CDR3: TGTGCCAGCAGTGAAATTGTGGCAGATACGCAGTATTTT.

This clonotype was detected many times. V is TRBV29-1 and J is TRBJ2-2; 8 bases map to TRBD2. Germline assignment: CDR1 SQVTM and CDR2 ANQGSEA. The CDR3 contains 12 residues. Trimming took 7 bases from V and 3 from J; bases not matched to a gene: 1. The CDR3 reads CSGGLDTGELFF. CDR3 in DNA: TGCAGCGGGGGACTAGACACCGGGGAGCTGTTTTTT.

This clonotype has a count of ten or more. The chain is built from TRBV7-2 and TRBJ2-7; 7 nucleotides match TRBD2. Germline V lookup: CDR1 SGHTA, CDR2 FQGNSA. V shed 0 bases, J shed 3 bases, and the junction held 2 bases outside the gene matches. This CDR3 is 14 amino acids long. CDR3 sequence (DNA): TGTGCCAGCAGCTTAGCGGGAGGGAACTACGAGCAGTACTTC. This gives the protein CASSLAGGNYEQYF.

This chain joins TRBV9 and TRBJ2-7; 9 bases map to TRBD1. Unmatched junction bases numbered 13, after V lost 5 bases and J lost 7 bases. This CDR3 region has 15 residues. Per germline, CDR1 SGDLS and CDR2 YYNGEE. The CDR3: CASSPRDRDFGEQYF. CDR3 DNA sequence: TGTGCCAGCAGTCCCCGGGACAGGGATTTCGGAGAGCAGTACTTC.

At least ten counts were recorded for this clonotype. V and J are TRBV10-2 and TRBJ1-1; the match to TRBD1 covers 7 bases. The CDR3 totals 15 residues. Germline V gene data show CDR1 as WSHSY and CDR2 as SAAADI. J lost 0 bases, V lost 3 bases, and 4 bases had no gene match. The CDR3 loop is CASSDPGQLNTEAFF. The DNA of the CDR3 is TGCGCCAGCAGTGATCCGGGACAGCTGAACACTGAAGCTTTCTTT.